This T cell receptor beta chain was observed in a study of blood T cells in healthy people across ages. Overall study results and limits: A greater number of naive CD4+ cells and higher diversity distinguished long-lived donors from aged donors.

This clonotype was detected only a few times. What it recognizes is unknown. For the second PCR, which ran for 7 to 11 cycles, a sample-barcoded 5' primer and a J-beta primer mix were used. Unique molecular identifiers of 12 random nucleotides labeled each cDNA. TCRdb re-called the 5' RACE reads through MiXCR, storing one row per CDR3 protein. The sample shows 850,000 to 1,000,000 distinct CDR3 sequences, roughly 43% of them seen only once. The donors, all healthy, were Caucasians living in Russia, aged roughly 6 to 95. Staff drew 9 to 10 milliliters of peripheral blood from each donor. The source of this sequence is a man aged 25 to 45 in good health. The specimen was blood.

Here the CDR3 DNA reads TGCAGCGTTGAATTATTGGACACTGAAGCTTTCTTT. Translating it yields CSVELLDTEAFF. The chain employs TRBV29-1 and TRBJ1-1; no firm D call. Germline CDR1 reads SQVTM; CDR2 reads ANQGSEA. The CDR3 length is 12 residues. Trimming left V 2 bases short and J 3 bases short, with 7 bases between.